The clone carrying this T cell receptor (beta chain) showed up just a few times. What it binds is unknown. The data were taken from a study of cytomegalovirus exposure and HLA in healthy donors. In the study overall: The approximately 710 first-cohort repertoires and the 100 to 150 validation repertoires shared the same platform, a later analysis reported. Study-level points and caveats: Rare TCR sequences dominated, though some public TCRs recurred in many donors.

Sequencing was performed with immunoSEQ multiplex PCR; in TCRdb, only in-frame clones are kept and a portion is missing. The sample lists some 170,000 clones, about 83% occurring once. The TCR originated in a woman younger than 45 in good health and CMV-seronegative. The material sequenced was PBMCs.

CDR3 sequence (DNA): TGTGCCAGCAGCTTCGGGACAGGGGACACCTATAATTCACCCCTCCACTTT. Translation: CASSFGTGDTYNSPLHF. V and J are TRBV5-6 and TRBJ1-6, with 10 bases that match TRBD1. V lost 2 bases and J lost 2; bases outside the gene matches: 4. Germline CDR1 SGHDT, CDR2 YYEEEE. The length of the CDR3 is 17 residues.